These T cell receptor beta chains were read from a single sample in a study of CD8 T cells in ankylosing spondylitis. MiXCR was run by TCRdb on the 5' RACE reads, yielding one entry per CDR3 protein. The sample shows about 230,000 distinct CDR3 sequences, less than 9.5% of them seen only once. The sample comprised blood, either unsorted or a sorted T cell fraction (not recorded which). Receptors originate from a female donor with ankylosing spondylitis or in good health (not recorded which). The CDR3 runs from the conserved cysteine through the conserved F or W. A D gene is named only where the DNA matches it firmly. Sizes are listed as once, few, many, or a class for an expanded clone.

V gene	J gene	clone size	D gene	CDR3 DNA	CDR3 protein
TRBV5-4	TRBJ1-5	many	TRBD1	TGTGCCAGCAGCTCCGCGCCCGGACAGGGCCGGGAGCCCCAGCATTTT	CASSSAPGQGREPQHF
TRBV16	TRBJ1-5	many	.	TGTGCCAGCAGCCAAATAGGGGGTCGCAATCAGCCCCAGCATTTT	CASSQIGGRNQPQHF
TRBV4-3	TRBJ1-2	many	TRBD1	TGCGCCAGCAGCCAACCCGGACAGGGCGAGTTGGGCTACACCTTC	CASSQPGQGELGYTF
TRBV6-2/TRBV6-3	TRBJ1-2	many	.	TGTGCCAGCAGTCTCGGACCCAACTATGGCTACACCTTC	CASSLGPNYGYTF
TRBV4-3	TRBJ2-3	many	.	TGCGCCAGCAGCCAAGATGTGACACCGGGGGATACGCAGTATTTT	CASSQDVTPGDTQYF
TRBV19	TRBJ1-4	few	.	TGTGCCAGTAGACGAGGCGGGGCTGATGAAAAACTGTTTTTT	CASRRGGADEKLFF
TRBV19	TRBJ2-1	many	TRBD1	TGTGCCAGTGGCGACAGGGGTAAGGACAATGAGCAGTTCTTC	CASGDRGKDNEQFF
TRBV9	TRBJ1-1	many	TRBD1	TGTGCCAGCAGCGACGGGACAGAGGGGACATTAATGAACACTGAAGCTTTCTTT	CASSDGTEGTLMNTEAFF
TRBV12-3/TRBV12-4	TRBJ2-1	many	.	TGTGCCAGCAGTTTATCGGGCCAGGAGCAGTTCTTC	CASSLSGQEQFF
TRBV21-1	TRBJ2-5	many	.	TGTGCCAGCAGCGCCAGACTAGCTTTACTAGTGGGGACCCAGTACTTC	CASSARLALLVGTQYF
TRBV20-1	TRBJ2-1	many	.	TGCAGTGCTAGTGTCCTTGGGGGCGGGAGTATTCTGGATGAGCAGTTCTTC	CSASVLGGGSILDEQFF
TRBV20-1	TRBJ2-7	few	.	TGCAGTGCCTTGAGCTACTCTAACGATCCAACCTACGAGCAGTACTTC	CSALSYSNDPTYEQYF
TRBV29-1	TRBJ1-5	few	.	TGCAGCGTTCGGGACGCCGGGCAGCCCCAGCATTTT	CSVRDAGQPQHF